Presented here are 32 T cell receptor beta chains from one specimen sequenced in a study of blood T cell repertoires in COVID-19. Sequencing used immunoSEQ multiplex PCR; TCRdb keeps in-frame clones, though not all of them. The table has more than 200,000 clones, around nine tenths seen once; the top ten hold around 1.8%. The specimen was peripheral blood. These receptors all come from a man in his thirties or forties with active or convalescent COVID-19.

J is TRBJ2-5 and V is TRBV7-2, with D unclear. Germline CDR1 reads SGHTA; CDR2 reads FQGNSA. The CDR3 is 14 residues long. V lost 1 base, J lost 1 base, and 7 bases lay in between. CDR3 protein: CASSLGSSQETQYF. CDR3 nucleotides: TGTGCCAGCAGCTTAGGGTCCAGCCAAGAGACCCAGTACTTC.

The V call is TRBV6-6, the J call TRBJ2-1; D possibly corresponds to TRBD2 (7 bases). Trimming removed 8 bases at V and 6 bases at J, with 20 bases between. The CDR3 has 15 residues. The V gene's germline CDR1 is MNHNY and CDR2 SVGAGI (reference sequence). In nucleotides, the CDR3 is TGTGCCAGCGGCAAAGGGAGGGGGGGACCCAATGAGCAGTTCTTC. Translation gives CASGKGRGGPNEQFF.

The V and J genes are TRBV27 and TRBJ2-1; 7 positions agree with TRBD2. This CDR3 is built from 13 residues. The V gene's germline CDR1 is MNHEY and CDR2 SMNVEV (reference sequence). J was trimmed by 5 bases and V by 6 bases; bases with no gene match: 4. CDR3 loop: CASRLALHNEQFF. The CDR3 coding sequence is TGTGCCAGCAGACTAGCGTTACACAATGAGCAGTTCTTC.

The chain has TRBV4-1 and TRBJ1-3; the D is unclear. From germline, CDR1 is MGHRA and CDR2 YSYEKL. V was shortened by 1 base and J by 4 bases, with 5 bases between the two germline ends. This CDR3 is built from 13 residues. DNA for the CDR3: TGCGCCAGCAGCCAAGGAGCAGGAAACACCATATATTTT. Translated, it gives CASSQGAGNTIYF.

The chain joins TRBV2 to TRBJ1-1; D call uncertain. Trimming cost V 11 bases and J 6 bases, with 7 bases left between them. Germline CDR1 reads SNHLY; CDR2 reads FYNNEI. This CDR3 is 9 amino acids long. The CDR3 DNA is TGTGCCCGCCAGGCTGAAGCTTTCTTT. Translation: CARQAEAFF.

This clone was observed a handful of times. V usage is TRBV7-2 and J usage is TRBJ1-5; 7 nucleotides align to TRBD1. The CDR3 sequence is 15 residues long. Trimming removed 3 bases from V and 1 base from J; junction bases left unmatched: 3. Germline CDR1 is SGHTA and CDR2 is FQGNSA. DNA of the CDR3: TGTGCCAGCAGCTTTACAGGGGCGAGCAATCAGCCCCAGCATTTT. Residues: CASSFTGASNQPQHF.

The chain combines TRBV4-1 with TRBJ2-7, with 10 bases that match TRBD2. Germline CDR1 reads MGHRA; CDR2 reads YSYEKL. The CDR3 runs to 16 residues. V was pared by 3 bases and J by 5 bases, with 10 bases of the junction left unmatched. Here the CDR3 DNA reads TGCGCCAGCAGCCATTTTGGAGCGGGGGGGCTAGACGAGCAGTACTTC. This translates into CASSHFGAGGLDEQYF.

The CDR3 coding sequence is TGCGCCAGCAGCCCCTCAGGACAGGAAGCTTTCTTT. Its protein is CASSPSGQEAFF. This chain uses TRBV4-1 with TRBJ1-1, with a weak D call TRBD1 (6 bases). Trimming removed 4 bases from V and 8 bases from J, with 11 bases in between. The CDR3 loop spans 12 amino acids. Germline V gene sequence: CDR1 MGHRA, CDR2 YSYEKL.

The chain recombines TRBV18 with TRBJ1-5, with TRBD1 as a possible D gene (6 bases). The CDR3 spans 16 residues. V dropped 2 bases and J dropped 4 bases, with 15 bases sitting between them. Germline values: CDR1 KGHSH, CDR2 LQKENI. This chain's CDR3 is CASSPGGRSQNQPQHF. The CDR3, as DNA: TGTGCCAGCTCACCAGGGGGCAGGTCCCAAAATCAGCCCCAGCATTTT.

This clone was detected only a few times. The chain carries TRBV27 and TRBJ1-5, with D perhaps matching TRBD1 (6 bases). CDR3 length equals 15 residues. CDR1 and CDR2 (germline): MNHEY, SMNVEV (reference sequence). V lost 5 bases, J lost 2 bases, and 13 bases lay in between. CDR3 bases: TGTGCCAGCAGTCTCAGGGGTTCCGGCAATCAGCCCCAGCATTTT. This codes for CASSLRGSGNQPQHF.

This sequence joins TRBV13 and TRBJ1-2, with 8 bases identical to TRBD1. The ends lost 1 base at V and 8 bases at J; junction bases unmatched: 15. Per germline, CDR1 PRHDT and CDR2 FYEKMQ (reference sequence). The CDR3 runs to 17 residues. The DNA for the CDR3 is TGTGCCAGCAGCTTAGCCATGAGACAGGGGCGCTGGGGGGGCTACACCTTC. Amino acid sequence: CASSLAMRQGRWGGYTF.

This clone turned up a few times. The rearrangement joins TRBV14 to TRBJ2-2; a possible D gene is TRBD1 (6 bases). V gave up 2 bases and J gave up 4 bases, with 14 bases separating them. Germline loops: CDR1 SGHDN, CDR2 FVKESK. The CDR3 spans 16 residues. DNA of the CDR3: TGTGCCAGCAGCCAAACAGGGTTTCCCATCACCGGGGAGCTGTTTTTT. Encoded protein: CASSQTGFPITGELFF. Full variable domain (rest looked up from reference TRBV14 and TRBJ2-2): EAGVTQFPSHSVIEKGQTVTLRCDPISGHDNLYWYRRVMGKEIKFLLHFVKESKQDESGMPNNRFLAERTGGTYSTLKVQPAELEDSGVYFCASSQTGFPITGELFFGEGSRLTVL.

This rearrangement joins TRBV4-1 to TRBJ1-6; D perhaps matches TRBD1 (6 bases). The CDR3 runs 15 residues. CDR1 and CDR2 (germline): MGHRA, YSYEKL. Trimming left V 4 bases short and J 9 bases short, with 16 bases between. The CDR3 DNA is TGCGCCAGCAGCCTCATTCGGGACACCCCTTCACCCCTCCACTTT. This translates into CASSLIRDTPSPLHF.

This clone was counted between two and nine times. The CDR3 nucleotides are TGTGCCAGCAGCCGGACTAGCGGGGATGGTTATTACGCCGGGGAGCTGTTTTTT. As protein: CASSRTSGDGYYAGELFF. The gene calls are TRBV6-2 or TRBV6-3 and TRBJ2-2; 12 nucleotides line up with TRBD2. The CDR3 sequence is 18 residues long. Unmatched junction bases numbered 14, after V lost 6 bases and J lost 6 bases. The germline V gene encodes CDR1 MNHEY and CDR2 SVGEGT.

This clone occurred once. The chain recombines TRBV6-1 with TRBJ1-6; 8 bases align to TRBD1. The trim removed 3 bases at V and 4 bases at J, leaving 8 bases unmatched. CDR1 and CDR2 (germline): MNHNS, SASEGT. The CDR3 extends over 17 amino acids. This chain's CDR3 is CASSDKGQARYNSPLHF. As DNA, the CDR3 is TGTGCCAGCAGTGATAAGGGACAGGCAAGATATAATTCACCCCTCCACTTT.

The chain carries TRBV7-2 and TRBJ2-1; TRBD2 matches at 9 bases. From germline, CDR1 is SGHTA and CDR2 FQGNSA. V was pared by 0 bases and J by 5 bases, with 11 bases of the junction left unmatched. This CDR3 has 18 amino acids. CDR3 nucleotide sequence: TGTGCCAGCAGCTTAGCGGGGCTAGCGGGGATCGGAGACAATGAGCAGTTCTTC. Its protein is CASSLAGLAGIGDNEQFF.

The rearrangement links TRBV2 to TRBJ1-3; TRBD1 aligns across 9 bases. V gave up 3 bases and J gave up 2 bases; unmatched junction bases: 5. Germline V gene sequence: CDR1 SNHLY, CDR2 FYNNEI. The CDR3 length is 16 residues. CDR3 DNA sequence: TGTGCCAGCAGTGAGACCGGGACAGGGACTGGAAACACCATATATTTT. Residues: CASSETGTGTGNTIYF.

V and J are TRBV7-9 and TRBJ2-7, with 8 positions matching TRBD2. CDR1 is SEHNR and CDR2 is FQNEAQ in the germline V gene (reference sequence). This CDR3 is built from 15 residues. V shed 4 bases, J shed 5 bases, and the junction held 10 bases outside the gene matches. The CDR3 DNA reads as TGTGCCAGCAGCTCCCGAGGAGCGGGGGATGACGAGCAGTACTTC. Translating gives CASSSRGAGDDEQYF. Full variable domain (remainder filled in from reference TRBV7-9 and TRBJ2-7): DTGVSQNPRHKITKRGQNVTFRCDPISEHNRLYWYRQTLGQGPEFLTYFQNEAQLEKSRLLSDRFSAERPKGSFSTLEIQRTEQGDSAMYLCASSSRGAGDDEQYFGPGTRLTVT.

The chain combines TRBV9 with TRBJ1-3; 8 positions agree with TRBD1. Germline CDR1 is SGDLS and CDR2 is YYNGEE. The junction had 1 base not matched to a gene; V was cut back by 2 bases and J by 0 bases. The CDR3 is 15 residues long. DNA of the CDR3: TGTGCCAGCAGCGTGGGGACAGGCTCTGGAAACACCATATATTTT. Translation: CASSVGTGSGNTIYF.

This clone was seen a single time. This rearrangement joins TRBV6-6 to TRBJ1-4, with TRBD1 matching over 9 bases. This CDR3 spans 16 amino acids. Germline V lookup: CDR1 MNHNY, CDR2 SVGAGI (reference sequence). Losses at the gene ends were 5 bases for V and 5 bases for J; bases not matched to a gene: 9. The CDR3 DNA reads as TGTGCCAGCAGTCCTAGCATCGGGACAGGGAATGAAAAACTGTTTTTT. Translating it yields CASSPSIGTGNEKLFF.

V gene TRBV3-1 (or the pseudogene TRBV3-2) combines with J gene TRBJ2-7; no firm D call. The germline gives CDR1 LGHDT, CDR2 YNNKEL (reference sequence). V was pared by 1 base and J by 6 bases, with 7 bases between. This CDR3 is 12 amino acids long. CDR3 coding DNA: TGTGCCAGCAGCCAAGGGCCCTTCGAGCAGTACTTC. Its protein is CASSQGPFEQYF.

V is TRBV10-2 and J is TRBJ2-5, with 8 positions matching TRBD2. Trimming cost V 3 bases and J 1 base; bases outside gene matches: 4. Germline loops: CDR1 WSHSY, CDR2 SAAADI. The CDR3 sequence is 15 residues long. CDR3 in amino acids: CASSDASGGQETQYF. Written as DNA, the CDR3 is TGCGCCAGCAGTGATGCGAGCGGGGGCCAAGAGACCCAGTACTTC.

V usage is TRBV6-5 and J usage is TRBJ2-3; 9 bases line up with TRBD2. This CDR3 has 16 amino acids. CDR1 and CDR2 from the germline V gene are MNHEY and SVGAGI. J lost 0 bases, V lost 3 bases, and 4 bases had no gene match. CDR3 DNA: TGTGCCAGCAGTTATACTAGCGGGTTTAGCACAGATACGCAGTATTTT. Its translation is CASSYTSGFSTDTQYF.

This clone was picked up a small number of times. This chain links TRBV10-3 with TRBJ1-5, with 8 bases aligning to TRBD1. The germline V gene encodes CDR1 ENHRY and CDR2 SYGVKD. V was clipped by 6 bases and J by 5 bases; unmatched bases: 6. There are 14 residues in the CDR3. The CDR3 DNA follows: TGTGCCATCAGGTCGACAGGGGTGGATCAGCCCCAGCATTTT. Amino acid sequence: CAIRSTGVDQPQHF.

The gene calls are TRBV7-9 and TRBJ2-7; D gene ambiguous. The V end lost 10 bases, the J end lost 0 bases, and 13 bases lay between the germline ends. The CDR3 spans 13 residues. CDR1 is SEHNR, CDR2 FQNEAQ, per germline (reference sequence). CDR3 sequence (DNA): TGTGCCACGGTAAGCGAGAGCTCCTACGAGCAGTACTTC. Amino acid sequence: CATVSESSYEQYF.

The CDR3 nucleotides are TGTGCCAGCAGCCTAAGACAGGTTCTCCTGAACACCGGGGAGCTGTTTTTT. It translates to CASSLRQVLLNTGELFF. The gene calls are TRBV7-2 and TRBJ2-2, with D possibly being TRBD1 (6 bases). Germline V gene data show CDR1 as SGHTA and CDR2 as FQGNSA. V lost 5 bases and J 1 base, leaving 17 bases between the germline ends. This CDR3 spans 17 amino acids. Combining the CDR3 with reference TRBV7-2 and TRBJ2-2 gives the whole variable domain GAGVSQSPSNKVTEKGKDVELRCDPISGHTALYWYRQSLGQGLEFLIYFQGNSAPDKSGLPSDRFSAERTGGSVSTLTIQRTQQEDSAVYLCASSLRQVLLNTGELFFGEGSRLTVL.

Regarding this clone: Other DNA sequences of this sample code for an identical CDR3. The CDR3 loop is CASSPQGANSPLHF. The CDR3 nucleotides read TGTGCCAGCTCACCGCAGGGGGCGAATTCACCCCTCCACTTT. The chain employs TRBV18 and TRBJ1-6, with 8 bases matching TRBD1. Germline-derived CDR1 and CDR2 are KGHSH and LQKENI. The CDR3 has 14 amino acids. Unmatched junction bases numbered 2, after V lost 3 bases and J lost 7 bases.

At least ten counts were recorded for this clone. The genes are TRBV6-4 and TRBJ2-3; the D gene is possibly TRBD1 (7 bases). The V and J ends lost 0 bases and 3 bases respectively, with 10 bases between them. Germline-derived CDR1 and CDR2 are MRHNA and SNTAGT. The CDR3 length is 15 residues. The CDR3 bases are TGTGCCAGCAGTGACTCGACAGGGACTACAGATACGCAGTATTTT. The encoded protein is CASSDSTGTTDTQYF.

The table lists this clone with a count of one. The V and J genes are TRBV4-3 and TRBJ2-7; no clear D gene. V lost 1 base to trimming and J lost 1 base, with 11 bases between them. CDR1 LGHNA and CDR2 YSLEER come from the germline V gene. The CDR3 is made up of 15 amino acids. The CDR3 DNA is TGCGCCAGCAGCCAAGTTTTCGGTAGTTCCTACGAGCAGTACTTC. Its translation: CASSQVFGSSYEQYF.

The J gene is TRBJ2-3, the V gene TRBV5-1; D perhaps matches TRBD1 (5 bases). Germline loops: CDR1 SGHRS, CDR2 YFSETQ. The length of the CDR3 is 15 residues. Trimming took 0 bases from V and 5 from J, leaving 13 bases between them. In DNA form, the CDR3 reads TGCGCCAGCAGCTTGGAGGGCAGGGATGGAGATACGCAGTATTTT. It translates to CASSLEGRDGDTQYF.

The V and J genes are TRBV11-2 and TRBJ2-7; D is perhaps TRBD1 (6 bases). Germline CDR1 and CDR2: SGHAT and FQNNGV. Trimming removed 4 bases at V and 0 bases at J, with 13 bases between. This CDR3 has 15 amino acids. The CDR3 sequence is CASSYGTTSSYEQYF. For the CDR3, the DNA is TGTGCCAGCAGCTACGGGACAACTAGCTCCTACGAGCAGTACTTC.

The chain carries TRBV9 and TRBJ2-5, with D possibly TRBD2 on 7 matching bases. Germline V gene sequence: CDR1 SGDLS, CDR2 YYNGEE. The CDR3 is 14 amino acids. With 0 bases removed from V and 3 bases from J, the gap between germline ends came to 9 bases. This CDR3 is CASSVGGGEETQYF. CDR3 coding DNA: TGTGCCAGCAGCGTAGGAGGGGGGGAAGAGACCCAGTACTTC.